Listed below are T cell receptor beta chains from one sample, sequenced in a study of blood T cell repertoires in COVID-19. The protocol was immunoSEQ multiplex PCR, while the TCRdb copy is restricted to in-frame clones and leaves out a portion. The repertoire holds fewer than 200,000 clones, with 88% as singletons. Sequenced sample: peripheral blood. All receptors derive from a man in his fifties or sixties with acute or convalescent COVID-19. Each CDR3 is given with its conserved first and last residue. A D gene is named only where the DNA matches it firmly. Clone size appears in some rows only: once, few, many, or a class for an expanded clone.

CDR3: CASSDELSRAIPFSTNEKLFF; DNA: TGCGCCAGCAGTGATGAACTTAGCAGAGCCATACCTTTCTCAACTAATGAAAAACTGTTTTTT; J: TRBJ1-4; size: -; V: TRBV10-1; D: -
CDR3: CAWSLYGTGDIGYTF; DNA: TGTGCCTGGAGTCTTTATGGGACAGGGGATATTGGCTACACCTTC; J: TRBJ1-2; size: few; V: TRBV30; D: TRBD1
CDR3: CASSWSRSNTEAFF; DNA: TGTGCCAGCAGTTGGAGCAGATCGAACACTGAAGCTTTCTTT; J: TRBJ1-1; size: -; V: TRBV6-6; D: -
CDR3: CASGLDRGRNQPQHF; DNA: TGTGCCAGCGGACTGGACAGGGGTCGTAATCAGCCCCAGCATTTT; J: TRBJ1-5; size: few; V: TRBV2; D: TRBD1
CDR3: CASSQVRLVGTQYF; DNA: TGTGCCAGCAGCCAAGTTCGATTAGTCGGGACGCAGTATTTT; J: TRBJ2-3; size: -; V: TRBV14; D: -
CDR3: CASSKTGFSGELFF; DNA: TGTGCCAGCAGTAAGACAGGGTTCTCCGGGGAGCTGTTTTTT; J: TRBJ2-2; size: -; V: TRBV6-1; D: TRBD1
CDR3: CASSLVSGGVIEAFF; DNA: TGCGCCAGCAGCTTGGTTTCAGGCGGGGTCATTGAAGCTTTCTTT; J: TRBJ1-1; size: once; V: TRBV5-1; D: -
CDR3: CASSLEGGADTQYF; DNA: TGTGCCAGCAGCTTAGAGGGGGGGGCAGATACGCAGTATTTT; J: TRBJ2-3; size: -; V: TRBV7-9; D: -
CDR3: CASSSGQGPYEQYF; DNA: TGTGCCAGCAGCTCAGGACAGGGGCCCTACGAGCAGTACTTC; J: TRBJ2-7; size: -; V: TRBV9; D: TRBD1
CDR3: CASRVPVRNSPLHF; DNA: TGTGCCAGCAGGGTCCCGGTTCGAAATTCACCCCTCCACTTT; J: TRBJ1-6; size: -; V: TRBV27; D: -
CDR3: CASSLAGNQETQYF; DNA: TGTGCCAGCAGCTTAGCAGGGAACCAAGAGACCCAGTACTTC; J: TRBJ2-5; size: -; V: TRBV11-3; D: -
CDR3: CASSLGGSSTEAFF; DNA: TGTGCCAGCAGCCTTGGGGGCAGCAGCACTGAAGCTTTCTTT; J: TRBJ1-1; size: -; V: TRBV11-3; D: -
CDR3: CASSLRGGGGPAEKLFF; DNA: TGTGCCAGCAGTTTACGGGGCGGGGGTGGACCCGCTGAAAAACTGTTTTTT; J: TRBJ1-4; size: -; V: TRBV27; D: -
CDR3: CSVAQGNTEAFF; DNA: TGCAGCGTTGCCCAGGGGAACACTGAAGCTTTCTTT; J: TRBJ1-1; size: few; V: TRBV29-1; D: -
CDR3: CASKASGGETQYF; DNA: TGCGCCAGCAAGGCTAGCGGGGGGGAGACCCAGTACTTC; J: TRBJ2-5; size: -; V: TRBV10-2; D: TRBD2
CDR3: CAAGSSSYNEQFF; DNA: TGTGCCGCGGGGTCCAGCTCCTACAATGAGCAGTTCTTC; J: TRBJ2-1; size: -; V: TRBV7-9; D: -
CDR3: CASSSGQGAPDYGYTF; DNA: TGCGCCAGCAGCTCGGGACAGGGGGCGCCTGACTATGGCTACACCTTC; J: TRBJ1-2; size: -; V: TRBV5-1; D: TRBD1
CDR3: CASSPGAYSGANVLTF; DNA: TGCGCCAGCAGCCCGGGAGCTTACTCTGGGGCCAACGTCCTGACTTTC; J: TRBJ2-6; size: -; V: TRBV4-1; D: -
CDR3: CASSAWGVPGNTIYF; DNA: TGTGCCAGCAGCGCTTGGGGGGTCCCTGGAAACACCATATATTTT; J: TRBJ1-3; size: -; V: TRBV9; D: -
CDR3: CATRRDRGNQACMDTEAFF; DNA: TGTGCCACCCGCCGGGACAGGGGGAATCAGGCGTGTATGGACACTGAAGCTTTCTTT; J: TRBJ1-1; size: -; V: TRBV24-1; D: TRBD1
CDR3: CASSRTSAYEQYF; DNA: TGTGCCAGCAGTCGGACTAGCGCCTACGAGCAGTACTTC; J: TRBJ2-7; size: -; V: TRBV6-6; D: TRBD2
CDR3: CASSEWGGNNEQFF; DNA: TGCGCCAGCAGTGAATGGGGGGGCAACAATGAGCAGTTCTTC; J: TRBJ2-1; size: -; V: TRBV10-2; D: -
CDR3: CASSPGLAGGPGTYEQYF; DNA: TGTGCCAGCAGCCCGGGACTAGCGGGAGGGCCCGGGACCTACGAGCAGTACTTC; J: TRBJ2-7; size: -; V: TRBV4-2; D: TRBD2
CDR3: CASSLSGTTELYGYTF; DNA: TGTGCCAGCAGTTTATCGGGGACTACGGAACTCTATGGCTACACCTTC; J: TRBJ1-2; size: few; V: TRBV27; D: -
CDR3: CASSLVGLAGSVTGELFF; DNA: TGCGCCAGCAGCTTGGTGGGACTAGCGGGGTCGGTCACCGGGGAGCTGTTTTTT; J: TRBJ2-2; size: many; V: TRBV5-1; D: TRBD2
CDR3: CASSPLVEGNTIYF; DNA: TGTGCCAGCTCACCACTTGTCGAGGGAAACACCATATATTTT; J: TRBJ1-3; size: few; V: TRBV18; D: -
CDR3: CASSLDQGSEQYF; DNA: TGTGCCAGCAGTCTGGACCAGGGTTCCGAGCAGTACTTC; J: TRBJ2-7; size: -; V: TRBV28; D: -
CDR3: CASSYRGQDSPLHF; DNA: TGTGCCAGCAGTTATAGGGGGCAGGATTCACCCCTCCACTTT; J: TRBJ1-6; size: few; V: TRBV6-6; D: TRBD1
CDR3: CASRRFGQNTEAFF; DNA: TGTGCCAGCAGGCGGTTTGGACAAAACACTGAAGCTTTCTTT; J: TRBJ1-1; size: few; V: TRBV25-1; D: -
CDR3: CASSLRSNQPQHF; DNA: TGTGCCAGCAGTTTGAGAAGCAATCAGCCCCAGCATTTT; J: TRBJ1-5; size: -; V: TRBV6-5; D: -
CDR3: CASSRYRASNTGELFF; DNA: TGTGCCAGCAGTCGCTACAGGGCATCGAACACCGGGGAGCTGTTTTTT; J: TRBJ2-2; size: -; V: TRBV27; D: -
CDR3: CASSRRGRDEKLFF; DNA: TGTGCCAGCAGCCGGAGGGGACGGGATGAAAAACTGTTTTTT; J: TRBJ1-4; size: -; V: TRBV3-1/TRBV3-2; D: -
CDR3: CASSLELAGPPVGTDTQYF; DNA: TGTGCCAGCAGCTTAGAACTAGCGGGACCCCCTGTAGGCACAGATACGCAGTATTTT; J: TRBJ2-3; size: -; V: TRBV7-7; D: TRBD2
CDR3: CASSSGREGYGYTF; DNA: TGTGCCAGCAGTTCCGGCAGGGAGGGCTATGGCTACACCTTC; J: TRBJ1-2; size: -; V: TRBV11-2; D: -
CDR3: CASSFQGSTEAFF; DNA: TGTGCCAGCAGCTTTCAGGGGAGCACTGAAGCTTTCTTT; J: TRBJ1-1; size: once; V: TRBV5-8; D: -
CDR3: CASSLVAGAVDGYTF; DNA: TGTGCCAGCAGCTTAGTAGCAGGGGCAGTTGATGGCTACACCTTC; J: TRBJ1-2; size: once; V: TRBV11-2; D: -
CDR3: CASSETGTGGQNSPLHF; DNA: TGTGCCAGCAGCGAAACCGGGACAGGGGGCCAGAATTCACCCCTCCACTTT; J: TRBJ1-6; size: -; V: TRBV5-6; D: TRBD1
CDR3: CASSIIPDWKNTEAFF; DNA: TGTGCCAGTAGTATCATTCCGGACTGGAAGAACACTGAAGCTTTCTTT; J: TRBJ1-1; size: -; V: TRBV19; D: -
CDR3: CASTLQGTDTQYF; DNA: TGTGCCAGCACTCTACAGGGCACAGATACGCAGTATTTT; J: TRBJ2-3; size: -; V: TRBV2; D: -
CDR3: CASSLLSARVLSGPDTQYF; DNA: TGTGCCAGCAGTTTATTATCCGCCAGGGTCTTATCAGGTCCAGATACGCAGTATTTT; J: TRBJ2-3; size: -; V: TRBV27; D: -
CDR3: CASSFGGMNTGELFF; DNA: TGCGCCAGCAGCTTTGGGGGGATGAACACCGGGGAGCTGTTTTTT; J: TRBJ2-2; size: -; V: TRBV5-1; D: -
CDR3: CASTPRRGGNTEAFF; DNA: TGTGCCAGCACCCCACGGCGGGGGGGGAACACTGAAGCTTTCTTT; J: TRBJ1-1; size: -; V: TRBV7-8; D: -
CDR3: CASSLAAGEETQYF; DNA: TGCGCCAGCAGCTTGGCGGCAGGGGAAGAGACCCAGTACTTC; J: TRBJ2-5; size: few; V: TRBV5-1; D: -
CDR3: CASLRGQGARGANVLTF; DNA: TGTGCCAGCTTACGGGGACAGGGGGCAAGAGGGGCCAACGTCCTGACTTTC; J: TRBJ2-6; size: -; V: TRBV2; D: TRBD1
CDR3: CASSREAGAGELFF; DNA: TGTGCCAGCTCTCGGGAAGCGGGAGCCGGGGAGCTGTTTTTT; J: TRBJ2-2; size: -; V: TRBV18; D: TRBD2
CDR3: CASSLASVNNQPQHF; DNA: TGTGCCAGCAGCTTGGCCTCGGTTAACAATCAGCCCCAGCATTTT; J: TRBJ1-5; size: -; V: TRBV5-5; D: -
CDR3: CASRRDGGNNSPLHF; DNA: TGTGCCAGCAGACGGGACGGGGGGAACAATTCACCCCTCCACTTT; J: TRBJ1-6; size: -; V: TRBV5-4; D: -
CDR3: CAWSHGGNTIYF; DNA: TGTGCCTGGAGTCACGGGGGAAACACCATATATTTT; J: TRBJ1-3; size: -; V: TRBV30; D: -
CDR3: CASKSGTGSLNTF; DNA: TGTGCCAGCAAAAGCGGGACAGGGAGCTTAAACACCTTC; J: TRBJ1-2; size: -; V: TRBV12-3/TRBV12-4; D: TRBD1
CDR3: CASSAGTGGNQPQHF; DNA: TGTGCCAGCAGCGCCGGAACCGGAGGCAATCAGCCCCAGCATTTT; J: TRBJ1-5; size: -; V: TRBV9; D: -
CDR3: CASSAQGATQYNSPLHF; DNA: TGTGCCAGCAGTGCCCAGGGGGCCACACAGTATAATTCACCCCTCCACTTT; J: TRBJ1-6; size: -; V: TRBV27; D: TRBD1
CDR3: CATSDASGTDGELFF; DNA: TGTGCCACCAGTGATGCTAGCGGGACAGACGGGGAGCTGTTTTTT; J: TRBJ2-2; size: -; V: TRBV24-1; D: TRBD2
CDR3: CASSLRPRQGGTQYF; DNA: TGCGCCAGCAGCTTGCGGCCAAGACAGGGGGGTACGCAGTATTTT; J: TRBJ2-3; size: -; V: TRBV5-1; D: TRBD1